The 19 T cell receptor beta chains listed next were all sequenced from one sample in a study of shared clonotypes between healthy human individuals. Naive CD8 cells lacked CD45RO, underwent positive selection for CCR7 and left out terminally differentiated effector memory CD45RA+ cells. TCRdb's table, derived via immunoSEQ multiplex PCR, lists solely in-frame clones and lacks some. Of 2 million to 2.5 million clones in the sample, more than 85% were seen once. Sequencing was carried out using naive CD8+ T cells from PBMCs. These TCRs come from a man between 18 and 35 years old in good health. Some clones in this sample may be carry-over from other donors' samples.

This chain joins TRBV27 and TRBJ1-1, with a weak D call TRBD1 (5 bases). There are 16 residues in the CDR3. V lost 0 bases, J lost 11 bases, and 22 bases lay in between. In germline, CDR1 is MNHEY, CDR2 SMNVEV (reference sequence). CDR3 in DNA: TGTGCCAGCAGTTTATCCCCTGGGGCGACGTCTCTCGAGGCTTTCTTT. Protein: CASSLSPGATSLEAFF.

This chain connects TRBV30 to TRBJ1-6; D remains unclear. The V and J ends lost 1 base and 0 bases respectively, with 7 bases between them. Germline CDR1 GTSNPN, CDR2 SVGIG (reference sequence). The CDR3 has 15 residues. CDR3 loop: CAWSEGSSYNSPLHF. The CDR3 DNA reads TGTGCCTGGAGTGAGGGTAGCTCCTATAATTCACCCCTCCACTTT.

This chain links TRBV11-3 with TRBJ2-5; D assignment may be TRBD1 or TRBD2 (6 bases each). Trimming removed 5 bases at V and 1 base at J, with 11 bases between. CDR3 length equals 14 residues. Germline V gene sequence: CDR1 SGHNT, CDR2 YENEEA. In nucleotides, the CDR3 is TGTGCCAGCAGCCAGACGGGGGCCCAAGAGACCCAGTACTTC. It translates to CASSQTGAQETQYF.

The CDR3 DNA is TGCGCCAGCAGCCGAAACTGGCGGGCAGAGACCCAGTACTTC. It specifies CASSRNWRAETQYF. This chain links TRBV4-1 with TRBJ2-5, with a weak D call TRBD2 (5 bases). V was cut by 4 bases and J by 4 bases, with 13 bases left in between. This CDR3 spans 14 amino acids. Per the germline V gene, CDR1 is MGHRA and CDR2 is YSYEKL.

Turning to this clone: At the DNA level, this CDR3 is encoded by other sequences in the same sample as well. CDR3 DNA: TGTGCCAGCAGCTTAGCCCGGGGCTCGAATGAGCAGTTCTTC. Translating gives CASSLARGSNEQFF. The chain is built from TRBV7-8 and TRBJ2-1, with D perhaps assigned TRBD1 or TRBD2 (5 bases each). CDR1 is SGHVS and CDR2 is FQNEAQ in the germline V gene. Between the trimmed V and J ends, which lost 0 bases and 7 bases, there was a span of 10 bases. The CDR3 totals 14 residues.

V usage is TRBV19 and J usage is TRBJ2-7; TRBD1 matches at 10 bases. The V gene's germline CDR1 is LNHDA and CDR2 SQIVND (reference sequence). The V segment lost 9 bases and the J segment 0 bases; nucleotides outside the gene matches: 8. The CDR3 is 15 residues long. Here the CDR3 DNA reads TGTGCCAGCCAGAGACAGGGGGCAAGCTCCTACGAGCAGTACTTC. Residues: CASQRQGASSYEQYF.

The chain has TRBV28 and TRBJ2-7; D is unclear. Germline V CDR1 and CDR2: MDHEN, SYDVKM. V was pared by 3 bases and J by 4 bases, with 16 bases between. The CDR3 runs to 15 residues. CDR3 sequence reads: CASSFGREYIYEQYF. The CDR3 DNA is TGTGCCAGCAGTTTCGGTCGAGAATACATATACGAGCAGTACTTC.

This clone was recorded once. The CDR3 coding sequence is TGTGCCAGCAGCGCATACAGGGGCATAAACACTGAAGCTTTCTTT. This gives the protein CASSAYRGINTEAFF. The V call is TRBV11-2, the J call TRBJ1-1; 7 bases are shared with TRBD1. V shed 5 bases and J 2 bases; nucleotides not matched to a gene: 8. The germline CDR1 and CDR2 sequences are SGHAT and FQNNGV. The CDR3 is made up of 15 amino acids.

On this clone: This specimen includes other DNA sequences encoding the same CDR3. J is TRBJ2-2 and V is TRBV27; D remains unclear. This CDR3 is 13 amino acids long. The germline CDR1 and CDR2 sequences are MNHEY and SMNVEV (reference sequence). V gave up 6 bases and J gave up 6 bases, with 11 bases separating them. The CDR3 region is CASSLLPPGELFF. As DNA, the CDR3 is TGTGCCAGCAGCCTCCTACCCCCCGGGGAGCTGTTTTTT.

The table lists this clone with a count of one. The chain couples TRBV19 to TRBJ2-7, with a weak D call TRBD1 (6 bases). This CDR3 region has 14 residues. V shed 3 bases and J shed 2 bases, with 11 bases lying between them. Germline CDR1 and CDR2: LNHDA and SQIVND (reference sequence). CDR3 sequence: CASSINRDTYEQYF. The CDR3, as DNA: TGTGCCAGTAGTATTAACAGGGATACCTACGAGCAGTACTTC.

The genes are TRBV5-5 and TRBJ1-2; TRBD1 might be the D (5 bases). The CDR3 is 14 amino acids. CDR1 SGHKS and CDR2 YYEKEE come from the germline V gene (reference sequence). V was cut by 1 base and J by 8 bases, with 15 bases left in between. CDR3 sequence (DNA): TGTGCCAGCAGCTTGCCGGGGACCACTGGGGGCTACACCTTC. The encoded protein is CASSLPGTTGGYTF.

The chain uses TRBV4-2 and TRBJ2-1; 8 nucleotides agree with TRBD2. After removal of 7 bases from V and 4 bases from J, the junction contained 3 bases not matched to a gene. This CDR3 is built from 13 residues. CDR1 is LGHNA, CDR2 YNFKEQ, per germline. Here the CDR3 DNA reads TGTGCCAGCACCAGCGGGGGTTACAATGAGCAGTTCTTC. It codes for CASTSGGYNEQFF.

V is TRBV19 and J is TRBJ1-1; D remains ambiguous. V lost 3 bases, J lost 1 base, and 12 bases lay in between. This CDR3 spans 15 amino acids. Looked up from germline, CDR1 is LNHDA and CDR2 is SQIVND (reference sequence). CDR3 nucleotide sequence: TGTGCCAGTAGTATCATGGGCGCAGGGAACACTGAAGCTTTCTTT. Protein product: CASSIMGAGNTEAFF.

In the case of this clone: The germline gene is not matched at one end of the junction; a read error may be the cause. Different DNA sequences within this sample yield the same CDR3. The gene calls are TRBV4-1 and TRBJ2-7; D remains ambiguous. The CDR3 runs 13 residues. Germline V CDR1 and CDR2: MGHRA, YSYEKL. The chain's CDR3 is CASSQVGSYEQYF. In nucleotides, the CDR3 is TGCGCCAGCAGTCAAGTAGGCTCCTACGAGCAGTACTTC.

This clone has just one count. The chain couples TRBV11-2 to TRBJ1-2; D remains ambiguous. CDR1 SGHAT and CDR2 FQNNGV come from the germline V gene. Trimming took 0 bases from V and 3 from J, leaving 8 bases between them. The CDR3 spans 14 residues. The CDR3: CASSLDTGHYGYTF. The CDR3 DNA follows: TGTGCCAGCAGCTTAGATACGGGTCACTATGGCTACACCTTC.

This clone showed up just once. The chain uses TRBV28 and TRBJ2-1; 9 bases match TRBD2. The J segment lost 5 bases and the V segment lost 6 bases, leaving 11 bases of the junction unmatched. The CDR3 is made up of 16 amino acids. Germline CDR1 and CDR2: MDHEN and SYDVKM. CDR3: CASSYPLAGSDNEQFF. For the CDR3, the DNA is TGTGCCAGCAGCTATCCCCTAGCGGGATCGGACAATGAGCAGTTCTTC.

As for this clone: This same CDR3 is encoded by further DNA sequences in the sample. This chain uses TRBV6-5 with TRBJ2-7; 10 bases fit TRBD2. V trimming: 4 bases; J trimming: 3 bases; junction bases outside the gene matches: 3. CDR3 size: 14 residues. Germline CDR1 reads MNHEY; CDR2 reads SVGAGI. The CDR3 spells CASSWTSGNYEQYF. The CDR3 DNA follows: TGTGCCAGCAGTTGGACTAGCGGAAACTACGAGCAGTACTTC.

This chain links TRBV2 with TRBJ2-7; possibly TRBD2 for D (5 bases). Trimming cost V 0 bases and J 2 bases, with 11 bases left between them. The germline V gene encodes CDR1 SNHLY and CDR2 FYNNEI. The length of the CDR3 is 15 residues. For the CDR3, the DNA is TGTGCCAGCAGTGAAGCGGTGCGGGCAACCTACGAGCAGTACTTC. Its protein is CASSEAVRATYEQYF.

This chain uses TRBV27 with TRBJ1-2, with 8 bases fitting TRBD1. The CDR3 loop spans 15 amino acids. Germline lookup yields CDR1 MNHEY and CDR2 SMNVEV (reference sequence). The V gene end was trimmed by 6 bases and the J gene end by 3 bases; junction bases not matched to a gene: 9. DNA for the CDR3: TGTGCCAGCAGATCCGGGACAGGCGAGGACTATGGCTACACCTTC. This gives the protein CASRSGTGEDYGYTF.